This T cell receptor (beta chain) was captured in a study of blood T cell repertoires in COVID-19. The data were produced by immunoSEQ multiplex PCR, yet TCRdb's version contains in-frame clones alone and is incomplete. This sample has about 140,000 clones, with 75% to 85% found just once. Germline assignment: CDR1 LNHNV and CDR2 YYDKDF (reference sequence). V gave up 0 bases and J gave up 10 bases; unmatched junction bases: 9. The CDR3 runs to 15 residues. The J gene is TRBJ2-1, the V gene TRBV15; 7 bases align to TRBD2. The source material was peripheral blood. The clonotype comes from a woman of 80 years or more with acute or convalescent COVID-19. The CDR3 spells CATSRDPLGGKEQFF. The CDR3 region has the DNA TGTGCCACCAGCAGAGACCCTCTCGGGGGGAAGGAGCAGTTCTTC.